This T cell receptor beta chain was recorded in a study of shared clonotypes between healthy human individuals. Study-level findings and limits: Since donors were few, the genetic and exposure-history diversity represented was limited. Clonotype sharing across donors was expected to vary with sequencing depth.

Method: immunoSEQ multiplex PCR; TCRdb's copy keeps in-frame clones and lacks some. Altogether some 500,000 clones are present, 75% to 80% being singletons, with the ten largest covering more than 10%. On this clone itself: Its antigen remains unidentified.

This clonotype was obtained from a woman aged 40-49 years in good health. Some clones in this sample may be carry-over from other donors' samples. The sequencing input was PBMCs.

The CDR3 spells CSVGDSSSYNEQFF. Written as DNA, the CDR3 is TGCAGCGTTGGGGACAGCAGCTCCTACAATGAGCAGTTCTTC. The V and J genes are TRBV29-1 and TRBJ2-1; 7 nucleotides agree with TRBD1. The length of the CDR3 is 14 residues. Germline loops: CDR1 SQVTM, CDR2 ANQGSEA. V lost 4 bases and J lost 0; bases outside the gene matches: 3.